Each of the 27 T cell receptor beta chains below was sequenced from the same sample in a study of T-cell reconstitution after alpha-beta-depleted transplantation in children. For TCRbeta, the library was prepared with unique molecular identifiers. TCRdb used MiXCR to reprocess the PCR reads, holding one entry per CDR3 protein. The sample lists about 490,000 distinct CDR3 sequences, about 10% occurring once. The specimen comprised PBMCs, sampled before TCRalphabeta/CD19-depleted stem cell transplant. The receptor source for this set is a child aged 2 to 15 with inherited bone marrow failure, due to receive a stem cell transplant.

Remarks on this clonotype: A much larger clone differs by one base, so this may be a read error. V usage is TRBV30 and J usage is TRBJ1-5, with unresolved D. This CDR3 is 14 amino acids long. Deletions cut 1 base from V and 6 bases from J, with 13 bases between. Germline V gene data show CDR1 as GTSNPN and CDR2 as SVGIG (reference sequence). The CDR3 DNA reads TGTGCCTGGAGTGAAGGCAGCGGGTTTCAGCCCCAGCATTTT. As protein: CAWSEGSGFQPQHF.

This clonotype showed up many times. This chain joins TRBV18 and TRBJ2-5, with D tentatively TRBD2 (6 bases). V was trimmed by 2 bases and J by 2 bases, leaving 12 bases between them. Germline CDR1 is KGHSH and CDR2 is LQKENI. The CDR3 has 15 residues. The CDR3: CASSPVEGLQETQYF. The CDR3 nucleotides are TGTGCCAGCTCACCAGTGGAGGGCTTACAAGAGACCCAGTACTTC.

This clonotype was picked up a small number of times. CDR3 sequence (DNA): TGTGCCAGCAGCCCCTCCCCCGGGCGGAAAGAGACCCAGTACTTC. The encoded protein is CASSPSPGRKETQYF. This chain links TRBV5-4 with TRBJ2-5, with unresolved D. CDR3 size: 15 residues. V was cut by 4 bases and J by 3 bases, with 16 bases left in between. Germline CDR1 SGHNT, CDR2 YYREEE (reference sequence).

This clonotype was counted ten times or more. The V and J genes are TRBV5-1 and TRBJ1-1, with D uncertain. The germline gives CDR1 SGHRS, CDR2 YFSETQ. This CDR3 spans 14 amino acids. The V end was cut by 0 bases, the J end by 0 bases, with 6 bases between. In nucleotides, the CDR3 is TGCGCCAGCAGCTTGGGAATTATGAACACTGAAGCTTTCTTT. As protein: CASSLGIMNTEAFF.

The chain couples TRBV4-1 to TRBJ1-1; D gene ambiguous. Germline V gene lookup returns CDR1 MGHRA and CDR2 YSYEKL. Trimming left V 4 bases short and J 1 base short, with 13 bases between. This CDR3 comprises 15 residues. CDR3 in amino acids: CASSLAPSSNTEAFF. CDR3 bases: TGCGCCAGCAGCCTAGCCCCGTCGTCGAACACTGAAGCTTTCTTT.

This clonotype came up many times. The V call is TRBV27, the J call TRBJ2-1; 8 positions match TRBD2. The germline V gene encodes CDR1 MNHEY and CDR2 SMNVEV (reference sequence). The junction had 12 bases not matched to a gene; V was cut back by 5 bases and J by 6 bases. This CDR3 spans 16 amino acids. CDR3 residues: CASSPSGGEVGNEQFF. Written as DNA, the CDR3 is TGTGCCAGCAGTCCAAGCGGGGGCGAGGTGGGCAATGAGCAGTTCTTC.

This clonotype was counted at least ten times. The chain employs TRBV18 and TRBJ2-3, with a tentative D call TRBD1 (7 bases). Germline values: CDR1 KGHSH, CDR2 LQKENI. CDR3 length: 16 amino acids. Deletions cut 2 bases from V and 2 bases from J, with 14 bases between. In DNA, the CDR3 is TGTGCCAGCTCACCAATTGGAGGGGGCCTCACAGATACGCAGTATTTT. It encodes CASSPIGGGLTDTQYF.

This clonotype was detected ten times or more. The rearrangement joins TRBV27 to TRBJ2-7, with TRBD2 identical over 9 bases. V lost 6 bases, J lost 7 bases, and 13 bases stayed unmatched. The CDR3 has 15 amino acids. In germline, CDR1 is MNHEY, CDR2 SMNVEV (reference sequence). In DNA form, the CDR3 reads TGTGCCAGCAGCCAAGGGACTAGCCCCATAGAGGAGCAGTACTTC. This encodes CASSQGTSPIEEQYF.

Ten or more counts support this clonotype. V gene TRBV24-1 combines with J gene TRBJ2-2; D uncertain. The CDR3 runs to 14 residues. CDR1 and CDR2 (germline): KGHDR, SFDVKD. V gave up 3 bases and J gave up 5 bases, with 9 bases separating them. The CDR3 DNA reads TGTGCCACCAGTGATGCAGACGGAACCGGGGAGCTGTTTTTT. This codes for CATSDADGTGELFF.

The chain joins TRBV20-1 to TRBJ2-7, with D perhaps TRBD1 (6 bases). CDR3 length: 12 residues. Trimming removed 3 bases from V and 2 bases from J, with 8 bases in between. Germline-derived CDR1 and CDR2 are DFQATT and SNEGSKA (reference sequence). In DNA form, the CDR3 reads TGCAGTGCTAGGAGGACAGCCTACGAGCAGTACTTC. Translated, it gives CSARRTAYEQYF.

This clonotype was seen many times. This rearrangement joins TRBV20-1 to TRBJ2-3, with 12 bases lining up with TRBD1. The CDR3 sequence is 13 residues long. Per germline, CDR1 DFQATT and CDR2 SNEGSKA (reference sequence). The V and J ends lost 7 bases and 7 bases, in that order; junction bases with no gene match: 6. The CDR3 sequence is CSVGTGGANTQYF. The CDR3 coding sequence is TGCAGTGTCGGGACAGGGGGCGCGAATACGCAGTATTTT.

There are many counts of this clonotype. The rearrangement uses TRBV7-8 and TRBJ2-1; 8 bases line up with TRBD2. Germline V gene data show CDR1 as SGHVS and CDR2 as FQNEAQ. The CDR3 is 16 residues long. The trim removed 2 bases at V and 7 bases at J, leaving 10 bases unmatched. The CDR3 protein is CASSLFGSGRRNEQFF. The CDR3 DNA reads TGTGCCAGCAGCTTATTCGGGAGCGGGAGACGAAATGAGCAGTTCTTC.

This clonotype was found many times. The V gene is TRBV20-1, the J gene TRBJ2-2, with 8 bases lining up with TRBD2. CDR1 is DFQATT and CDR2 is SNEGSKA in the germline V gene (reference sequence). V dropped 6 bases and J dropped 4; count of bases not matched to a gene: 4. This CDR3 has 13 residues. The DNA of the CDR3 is TGCAGTGCCAAAAGCGGGGGCACCGGGGAGCTGTTTTTT. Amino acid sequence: CSAKSGGTGELFF.

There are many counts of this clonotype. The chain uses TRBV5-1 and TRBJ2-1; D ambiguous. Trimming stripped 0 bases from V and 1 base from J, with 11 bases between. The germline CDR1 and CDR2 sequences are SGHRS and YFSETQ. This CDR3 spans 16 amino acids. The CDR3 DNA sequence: TGCGCCAGCAGCTTGGAAGGGCTCCGGTCCTACAATGAGCAGTTCTTC. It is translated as CASSLEGLRSYNEQFF.

As DNA, the CDR3 is TGCGCCAGCAGCTTGACCCCCCCACGACTAGCGGGAGATTCATACGAGCAGTACTTC. It translates to CASSLTPPRLAGDSYEQYF. This chain links TRBV5-1 with TRBJ2-7, with TRBD2 matching over 12 bases. Germline V gene data show CDR1 as SGHRS and CDR2 as YFSETQ. V was clipped by 1 base and J by 4 bases; unmatched bases: 15. This CDR3 spans 19 amino acids.

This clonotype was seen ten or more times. The CDR3 here is CASSSSSAGAKNIQYF. CDR3 DNA sequence: TGTGCCAGCAGCTCCTCCTCGGCTGGGGCGAAAAACATTCAGTACTTC. The chain couples TRBV7-2 to TRBJ2-4, with D maybe TRBD1 (5 bases). Per germline, CDR1 SGHTA and CDR2 FQGNSA. CDR3 length: 16 amino acids. The ends were cut back, 4 bases at V and 4 bases at J, with 17 bases in the middle.

The CDR3 DNA reads TGTGCCACCAGTCTAAAAAGCGACGGCATTCAGTACTTC. Translated, it gives CATSLKSDGIQYF. This chain links TRBV24-1 with TRBJ2-4; no reliable D call. The length of the CDR3 is 13 residues. The V gene lost 6 bases and the J gene lost 9 bases, with 14 bases spanning the gap. Germline CDR1 KGHDR, CDR2 SFDVKD.

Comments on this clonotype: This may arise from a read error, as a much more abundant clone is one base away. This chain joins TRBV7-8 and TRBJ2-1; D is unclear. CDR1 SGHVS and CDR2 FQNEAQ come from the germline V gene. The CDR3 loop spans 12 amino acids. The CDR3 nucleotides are TGTGCCAGCAGCTTAGCAGAAAATGAGCATTTCTTC. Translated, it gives CASSLAENEHFF.

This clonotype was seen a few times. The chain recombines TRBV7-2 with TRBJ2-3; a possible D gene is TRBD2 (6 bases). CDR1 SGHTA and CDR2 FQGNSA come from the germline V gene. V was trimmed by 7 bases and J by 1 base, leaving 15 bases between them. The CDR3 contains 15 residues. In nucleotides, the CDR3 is TGTGCCAGCACCCGATGGGAGGTGCGCACAGATACGCAGTATTTT. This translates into CASTRWEVRTDTQYF.

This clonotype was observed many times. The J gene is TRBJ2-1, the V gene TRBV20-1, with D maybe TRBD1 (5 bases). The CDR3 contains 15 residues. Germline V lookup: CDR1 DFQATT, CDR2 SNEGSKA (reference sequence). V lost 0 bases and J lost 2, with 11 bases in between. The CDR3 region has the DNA TGCAGTGCTAGAGACCACAGACAGCCCTACAATGAGCAGTTCTTC. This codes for CSARDHRQPYNEQFF.

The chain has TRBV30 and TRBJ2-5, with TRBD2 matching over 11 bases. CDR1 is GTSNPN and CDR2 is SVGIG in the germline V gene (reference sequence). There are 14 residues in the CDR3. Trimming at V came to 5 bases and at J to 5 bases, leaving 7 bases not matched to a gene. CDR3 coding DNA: TGTGCCTGGGAAATAGCGGGAGGGGTGGAGACCCAGTACTTC. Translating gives CAWEIAGGVETQYF.

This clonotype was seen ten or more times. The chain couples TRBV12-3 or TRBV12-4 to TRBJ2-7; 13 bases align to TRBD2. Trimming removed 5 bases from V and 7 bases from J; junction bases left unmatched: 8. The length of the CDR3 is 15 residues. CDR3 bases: TGTGCCAGCAGTGATACTAGCGGGAGGGTAAGGGAGCAGTACTTC. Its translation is CASSDTSGRVREQYF.

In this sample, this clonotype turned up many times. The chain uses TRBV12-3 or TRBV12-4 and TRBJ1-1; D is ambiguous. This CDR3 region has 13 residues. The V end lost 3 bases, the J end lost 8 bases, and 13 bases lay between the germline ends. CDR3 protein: CASSLNLQAEAFF. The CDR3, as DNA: TGTGCCAGCAGTTTGAACCTCCAGGCCGAAGCTTTCTTT.

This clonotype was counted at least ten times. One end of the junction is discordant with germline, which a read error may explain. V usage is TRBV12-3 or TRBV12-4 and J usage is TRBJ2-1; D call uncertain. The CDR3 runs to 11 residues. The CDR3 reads CASSPSLYRHF. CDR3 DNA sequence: TGTGCCAGCAGCCCCTCGTTGTACCGCCACTTC.

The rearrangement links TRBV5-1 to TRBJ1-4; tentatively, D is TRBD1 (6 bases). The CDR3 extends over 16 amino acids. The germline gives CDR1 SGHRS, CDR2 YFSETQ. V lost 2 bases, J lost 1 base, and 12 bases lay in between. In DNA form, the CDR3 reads TGCGCCAGCAGCTTAGGACCACAGGGAACTAATGAAAAACTGTTTTTT. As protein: CASSLGPQGTNEKLFF.

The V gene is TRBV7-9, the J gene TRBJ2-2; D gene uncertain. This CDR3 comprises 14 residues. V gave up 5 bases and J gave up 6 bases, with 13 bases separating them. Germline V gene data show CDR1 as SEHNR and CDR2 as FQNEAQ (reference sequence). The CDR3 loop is CASSLHYGAGELFF. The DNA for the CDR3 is TGTGCCAGCAGCCTCCATTATGGGGCCGGGGAGCTGTTTTTT.

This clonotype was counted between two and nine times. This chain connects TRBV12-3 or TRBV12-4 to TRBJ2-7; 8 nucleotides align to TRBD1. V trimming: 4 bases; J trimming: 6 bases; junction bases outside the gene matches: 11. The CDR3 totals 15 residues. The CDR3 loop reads CASSSGTGPTPEQYF. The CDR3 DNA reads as TGTGCCAGCAGTTCAGGGACAGGACCAACCCCCGAGCAGTACTTC.